The next 14 T cell receptor beta chains were all read from a single sample in a study of blood T cell repertoires in COVID-19. Some clones are missing from TCRdb's copy, which holds only in-frame ones; the method was immunoSEQ multiplex PCR. The sample holds some 350,000 clones, approximately 88% seen once. The specimen was PBMCs or T cells enriched from blood (not recorded which). The receptor source for this set is a man aged 30 to 39 who had recovered from COVID-19.

The chain recombines TRBV25-1 with TRBJ2-7; 7 bases are shared with TRBD1. The CDR3 loop spans 12 amino acids. Germline lookup yields CDR1 MGHDK and CDR2 SYGVNS. The J segment lost 2 bases and the V segment lost 8 bases, leaving 3 bases of the junction unmatched. The CDR3 DNA sequence: TGTGCCAGCGGGGACAGCGCCTACGAGCAGTACTTC. This translates into CASGDSAYEQYF.

The V call is TRBV6-5, the J call TRBJ2-5; 9 bases are a match to TRBD1. This CDR3 spans 15 amino acids. J was trimmed by 1 base and V by 5 bases; bases with no gene match: 5. CDR1 and CDR2 from the germline V gene are MNHEY and SVGAGI. Written as DNA, the CDR3 is TGTGCCAGCAGTCGCCAGGGACAGGGCCAAGAGACCCAGTACTTC. Encoded protein: CASSRQGQGQETQYF.

J is TRBJ1-2 and V is TRBV2, with D perhaps TRBD1 (5 bases). Germline V lookup: CDR1 SNHLY, CDR2 FYNNEI. There are 15 residues in the CDR3. The V end lost 4 bases, the J end lost 3 bases, and 15 bases lay between the germline ends. DNA of the CDR3: TGTGCCAGCAGTGCCCGGCAGGGAGGCCACTATGGCTACACCTTC. Its translation: CASSARQGGHYGYTF.

The V and J genes are TRBV5-1 and TRBJ2-7; D perhaps matches TRBD2 (7 bases). Trimming stripped 1 base from V and 0 bases from J, with 14 bases between. This CDR3 contains 16 residues. Germline V gene data show CDR1 as SGHRS and CDR2 as YFSETQ. The CDR3 DNA follows: TGCGCCAGCAGCTTGAAAAAGGGGGGGGTCTCCTACGAGCAGTACTTC. It codes for CASSLKKGGVSYEQYF.

This clone occurred once. The CDR3 DNA reads TGTGCCAGCAGCCATCTACAGGGGGCGGGTGAAAAACTGTTTTTT. Its protein product is CASSHLQGAGEKLFF. The V call is TRBV14, the J call TRBJ1-4; 9 nucleotides align to TRBD1. This CDR3 has 15 amino acids. The J segment lost 7 bases and the V segment lost 3 bases, leaving 6 bases of the junction unmatched. Germline V lookup: CDR1 SGHDN, CDR2 FVKESK.

This clone has only one observation. The rearrangement uses TRBV7-9 and TRBJ1-5; D uncertain. The CDR3 is 16 residues long. Between the trimmed V and J ends, which lost 2 bases and 7 bases, there was a span of 18 bases. CDR1 is SEHNR and CDR2 is FQNEAQ in the germline V gene (reference sequence). In DNA, the CDR3 is TGTGCCAGCAGCTTACCCCTTACTTTGAGGGAGCAGCCCCAGCATTTT. This codes for CASSLPLTLREQPQHF.

The rearrangement joins TRBV15 to TRBJ2-5, with D uncertain. Germline CDR1 reads LNHNV; CDR2 reads YYDKDF (reference sequence). There are 13 residues in the CDR3. The V end was cut by 0 bases, the J end by 5 bases, with 7 bases between. CDR3 sequence reads: CATSRETFETQYF. DNA of the CDR3: TGTGCCACCAGCAGAGAAACATTCGAGACCCAGTACTTC.

The gene calls are TRBV3-1 (or the pseudogene TRBV3-2) and TRBJ2-7, with D possibly being TRBD2 (7 bases). Trimming left V 0 bases short and J 4 bases short, with 16 bases between. Germline V gene lookup returns CDR1 LGHDT and CDR2 YNNKEL (reference sequence). The CDR3 contains 16 residues. CDR3 sequence reads: CASSQDRAGATYEQYF. CDR3 nucleotides: TGTGCCAGCAGCCAAGATCGCGCGGGGGCGACGTACGAGCAGTACTTC.

This chain uses TRBV7-9 with TRBJ1-2; tentatively, D is TRBD1 (5 bases). Per germline, CDR1 SEHNR and CDR2 FQNEAQ (reference sequence). This CDR3 contains 15 residues. V was clipped by 4 bases and J by 2 bases, with 14 bases between them. CDR3 sequence (DNA): TGTGCCAGCAGCTCCGTGGGGCATGGAAACTATGGCTACACCTTC. It yields the protein CASSSVGHGNYGYTF.

The V and J genes are TRBV27 and TRBJ1-1, with D tentatively TRBD1 (6 bases). This CDR3 is 17 amino acids long. Germline CDR1 is MNHEY and CDR2 is SMNVEV (reference sequence). V gave up 2 bases and J gave up 0 bases, with 16 bases separating them. The CDR3, as DNA: TGTGCCAGCAGTTTAAGGTTTGGGGGGGCGGTGAACACTGAAGCTTTCTTT. Translating it yields CASSLRFGGAVNTEAFF.

This sequence joins TRBV19 and TRBJ2-7; TRBD1 matches at 10 bases. The germline V gene has CDR1 LNHDA and CDR2 SQIVND (reference sequence). Losses at the gene ends were 5 bases for V and 7 bases for J; bases not matched to a gene: 5. This CDR3 has 13 amino acids. This CDR3 reads CASSAGTGDEQYF. The CDR3 region has the DNA TGTGCCAGTAGTGCCGGGACAGGGGATGAGCAGTACTTC.

This clone was seen a few times. This rearrangement joins TRBV5-4 to TRBJ1-3; 11 bases align to TRBD1. The CDR3 covers 16 residues. V trimming: 2 bases; J trimming: 4 bases; junction bases outside the gene matches: 5. Germline loops: CDR1 SGHNT, CDR2 YYREEE (reference sequence). The CDR3 nucleotides read TGTGCCAGCAGCTTCGCCCGGACAGGGGGCGGAAACACCATATATTTT. This translates into CASSFARTGGGNTIYF.

The rearrangement joins TRBV30 to TRBJ1-5, with 7 bases that match TRBD1. J gave up 3 bases and V 4 bases, and 12 bases lay outside the gene matches. Germline V lookup: CDR1 GTSNPN, CDR2 SVGIG (reference sequence). The CDR3 covers 16 residues. For the CDR3, the DNA is TGTGCCTGGACCAAAACAGGGGCAGGGGACAATCAGCCCCAGCATTTT. It encodes CAWTKTGAGDNQPQHF.

The chain couples TRBV5-1 to TRBJ2-5, with D possibly being TRBD2 (6 bases). Germline CDR1 reads SGHRS; CDR2 reads YFSETQ. Between the trimmed V and J ends, which lost 5 bases and 2 bases, there was a span of 19 bases. CDR3 length equals 16 residues. CDR3 in DNA: TGCGCCAGCAGGGGGCGGCCGATAGCGGTTCAAGAGACCCAGTACTTC. Amino acids: CASRGRPIAVQETQYF.